The 9 T cell receptor beta chains presented below share a single source sample, sequenced in a study of shared clonotypes between healthy human individuals. Using immunoSEQ multiplex PCR, the repertoire was profiled, and TCRdb retains in-frame clones only, with some absent. This table holds fewer than 1.8 million clones, approximately 98.5% found once. Sequencing used naive CD4+ T cells sorted from blood. Indicated subset: CD45RA+ positively selected. These receptors were taken from a man under 40 in good health.

The chain recombines TRBV5-1 with TRBJ1-1, with D uncertain. V lost 5 bases and J lost 3, with 11 bases in between. The CDR3 runs 13 residues. CDR1 is SGHRS and CDR2 is YFSETQ in the germline V gene. CDR3 DNA: TGCGCCAGCAGTAATGAGGTGCACACTGAAGCTTTCTTT. Translation gives CASSNEVHTEAFF.

J is TRBJ2-2 and V is TRBV10-1, with 15 positions matching TRBD2. With V trimmed by 5 bases and J by 7 bases, 11 bases remained unmatched. Germline values: CDR1 WNHNN, CDR2 SYGVQD (reference sequence). The length of the CDR3 is 18 residues. The CDR3 region has the DNA TGCGCCAGCAGTCCCGTCGCAGGACTAGCGGGAGGGTTCGGGGAGCTGTTTTTT. This translates into CASSPVAGLAGGFGELFF.

This clone was detected only once. The chain links TRBV7-8 to TRBJ2-1; TRBD2 agrees at 11 bases. CDR1 and CDR2 (germline): SGHVS, FQNEAQ. After removal of 2 bases from V and 7 bases from J, the junction contained 19 bases not matched to a gene. This CDR3 is 20 amino acids long. The CDR3 DNA is TGTGCCAGCAGCTTACATCCACTAGCGGGAGCTAGCACCAGACGGAATGAGCAGTTCTTC. Translated, it gives CASSLHPLAGASTRRNEQFF.

The rearrangement joins TRBV11-3 to TRBJ1-3, with D maybe TRBD1 (5 bases). Germline CDR1 is SGHNT and CDR2 is YENEEA. The CDR3 consists of 16 residues. Trimming took 5 bases from V and 0 from J, leaving 14 bases between them. In DNA form, the CDR3 reads TGTGCCAGCAGCAAGGGGCAGGGAGCCTCTGGAAACACCATATATTTT. It codes for CASSKGQGASGNTIYF.

V and J are TRBV14 and TRBJ2-5; D unresolved. V was trimmed by 2 bases and J by 4 bases, leaving 14 bases between them. The CDR3 extends over 15 amino acids. The germline V gene has CDR1 SGHDN and CDR2 FVKESK. In DNA, the CDR3 is TGTGCCAGCAGCCAAAGGAGCTTGTTAGGAGAGACCCAGTACTTC. This translates into CASSQRSLLGETQYF.

The gene calls are TRBV4-1 and TRBJ2-3; a weak D match, TRBD2 (5 bases). The CDR3 contains 16 residues. Looked up from germline, CDR1 is MGHRA and CDR2 is YSYEKL. Trimming took off 0 bases at V and 6 bases at J, with 16 bases between the two ends. This CDR3 is CASSQEMGVVRDTQYF. CDR3 nucleotides: TGCGCCAGCAGCCAAGAAATGGGAGTAGTTCGGGATACGCAGTATTTT.

The chain combines TRBV7-6 with TRBJ1-5; D gene ambiguous. V lost 1 base and J 0 bases, leaving 7 bases between the germline ends. Germline V gene lookup returns CDR1 SGHVS and CDR2 FNYEAQ. The CDR3 length is 15 residues. The CDR3 DNA is TGTGCCAGCAGCTTAGACGGGGATAGCAATCAGCCCCAGCATTTT. Translation gives CASSLDGDSNQPQHF. The full variable domain, rest sourced from reference TRBV7-6 and TRBJ1-5, is GAGVSQSPRYKVTKRGQDVALRCDPISGHVSLYWYRQALGQGPEFLTYFNYEAQQDKSGLPNDRFSAERPEGSISTLTIQRTEQRDSAMYRCASSLDGDSNQPQHFGDGTRLSIL.

The V call is TRBV5-3, the J call TRBJ1-4; 8 bases align to TRBD1. TRBV5-3 is sorted into the ORF group, with uncertain function. The CDR3 is 17 amino acids. J lost 7 bases, V lost 0 bases, and 11 bases had no gene match. CDR3 protein: CARSLGVERQGFEKLFF. Written as DNA, the CDR3 is TGTGCCAGAAGCTTGGGGGTAGAGAGACAGGGGTTTGAAAAACTGTTTTTT.

CDR3 nucleotides: TGTGCCAGCAGCTTGTATGGGCTGCCACACACCGGGGAGCTGTTTTTT. This encodes CASSLYGLPHTGELFF. The genes are TRBV5-8 and TRBJ2-2; D uncertain. V lost 1 base, J lost 3 bases, and 13 bases lay in between. There are 16 residues in the CDR3. The germline gives CDR1 SGHTS, CDR2 YDEGEE.